The rows below give T cell receptor beta chains drawn from one sample of a study of blood T cell repertoires in COVID-19. Measured with immunoSEQ multiplex PCR; TCRdb has only the in-frame clones, and not every one. The sample lists under 250,000 clones, 84% occurring once. Sample: peripheral blood. These receptors were collected from a woman aged 40 to 49 who had recovered from COVID-19. CDR3s include the opening cysteine and the closing phenylalanine or tryptophan. The D gene is left open where the match is weak. Size is omitted from some rows. Given values are once, few, many or a class for expanded clones.

cdr3_aa	cdr3_nt	v_call	clone_size	d_call	j_call
CASIQTRVSYNEQFF	TGTGCCAGCATCCAGACGCGGGTCTCCTACAATGAGCAGTTCTTC	TRBV21-1	NA	NA	TRBJ2-1
CASSLSPAGAYEQYF	TGTGCCAGCAGTTTGAGCCCAGCGGGGGCCTACGAGCAGTACTTC	TRBV28	NA	TRBD2	TRBJ2-7
CASSLSSSYNEQFF	TGTGCCAGCAGCTTGTCTAGCTCCTACAATGAGCAGTTCTTC	TRBV5-5	NA	NA	TRBJ2-1
CASSFRLGGDTGELFF	TGTGCCAGCAGCTTCCGTCTAGGGGGGGACACCGGGGAGCTGTTTTTT	TRBV5-4	once	NA	TRBJ2-2
CASSDRGQGGKAFF	TGTGCCAGCAGTGATAGGGGACAGGGGGGTAAAGCTTTCTTT	TRBV2	NA	TRBD1	TRBJ1-1
CASSGEAGAPLHF	TGCGCCAGCAGCGGAGAGGCAGGGGCGCCCCTCCACTTT	TRBV4-1	NA	NA	TRBJ1-6
CASSRTGGSNQPQHF	TGTGCCAGCAGCAGGACAGGGGGTAGCAATCAGCCCCAGCATTTT	TRBV21-1	once	NA	TRBJ1-5
CASSRWGGGQETQYF	TGTGCCAGCAGCCGCTGGGGCGGGGGACAAGAGACCCAGTACTTC	TRBV28	once	TRBD2	TRBJ2-5
CASSLGQVAYEQYF	TGTGCCAGCAGTCTGGGGCAGGTGGCCTACGAGCAGTACTTC	TRBV11-2	NA	NA	TRBJ2-7
CATVTGDGYNEQFF	TGTGCCACCGTAACGGGGGATGGTTACAATGAGCAGTTCTTC	TRBV10-3	NA	NA	TRBJ2-1
CASSIVGGQETQYF	TGTGCCAGTAGTATCGTGGGGGGACAAGAGACCCAGTACTTC	TRBV19	NA	NA	TRBJ2-5
CASSQRQYSNYGYTF	TGCGCCAGCAGCCAACGACAGTACTCTAACTATGGCTACACCTTC	TRBV4-1	NA	NA	TRBJ1-2
CASISETFNSPLHF	TGTGCCAGCATAAGCGAGACCTTTAATTCACCCCTCCACTTT	TRBV28	NA	NA	TRBJ1-6
CASSKGTPAYEQYF	TGCGCCAGCTCTAAGGGGACTCCTGCCTACGAGCAGTACTTC	TRBV5-1	NA	NA	TRBJ2-7
CASSEHPGKTSDTQYF	TGTGCCAGCAGTGAACACCCGGGGAAAACCTCAGATACGCAGTATTTT	TRBV25-1	NA	NA	TRBJ2-3
CASSFGTHSNQPQHF	TGTGCCAGCAGCTTCGGGACACACAGCAATCAGCCCCAGCATTTT	TRBV5-6	NA	NA	TRBJ1-5